One sample yielded the 30 T cell receptor beta chains listed below, sequenced in a study of patients and donors after allogeneic stem cell transplantation. MiXCR, applied by TCRdb to the RT-PCR reads, yields one record per CDR3 protein. The sample comprises 800,000 to 1,000,000 distinct CDR3 sequences, approximately 19% of which are singletons, and around 6% rests with the top ten. The source material was blood, either unsorted or a sorted T cell fraction (not recorded which). The receptors stem from a human donor who was either an allogeneic HSCT recipient or a stem cell or donor lymphocyte infusion donor (not recorded which). It is not recorded whose cells these are; they may come from a transplant donor.

This clonotype was observed a handful of times. The chain carries TRBV20-1 and TRBJ2-1, with TRBD2 matching over 8 bases. The germline CDR1 and CDR2 sequences are DFQATT and SNEGSKA (reference sequence). J lost 3 bases, V lost 1 base, and 2 bases had no gene match. The length of the CDR3 is 14 residues. This CDR3 reads CSARATSGYNEQFF. DNA for the CDR3: TGCAGTGCTAGAGCTACTAGCGGCTACAATGAGCAGTTCTTC.

This clonotype came up a few times. This sequence joins TRBV10-3 and TRBJ2-5, with 12 bases matching TRBD1. This CDR3 spans 15 amino acids. Trimming took 4 bases from V and 9 from J; bases not matched to a gene: 9. The germline V gene encodes CDR1 ENHRY and CDR2 SYGVKD. The CDR3 coding sequence is TGTGCCATCAGTGCGGGGACAGGGGGCAAAGAATCCCAGTACTTC. Translated: CAISAGTGGKESQYF.

This clonotype was detected a few times. This chain joins TRBV7-9 and TRBJ2-7; D uncertain. The CDR3 has 15 amino acids. V was shortened by 1 base and J by 2 bases, with 12 bases between the two germline ends. Germline lookup yields CDR1 SEHNR and CDR2 FQNEAQ (reference sequence). The CDR3 region is CASSLVVGQPYEQYF. The DNA for the CDR3 is TGTGCCAGCAGCTTAGTAGTGGGCCAGCCCTACGAGCAGTACTTC.

This clonotype was counted many times. The chain recombines TRBV12-3 or TRBV12-4 with TRBJ1-1; a weak D match, TRBD1 (5 bases). With 3 bases removed from V and 4 bases from J, the gap between germline ends came to 6 bases. The CDR3 loop spans 12 amino acids. For the CDR3, the DNA is TGTGCCAGCAGTTTGACAGCCACTGAAGCTTTCTTT. The encoded protein is CASSLTATEAFF.

In its sample, this clonotype was seen a few times. The chain links TRBV12-3 or TRBV12-4 to TRBJ1-1; TRBD1 might be the D (5 bases). V was shortened by 6 bases and J by 2 bases, with 16 bases between the two germline ends. The CDR3 consists of 15 residues. The CDR3 spells CASRTRWGINTEAFF. The CDR3, as DNA: TGTGCCAGCAGAACTCGGTGGGGCATCAACACTGAAGCTTTCTTT.

The CDR3 loop reads CASSSDVGQGNTEAFF. The CDR3 nucleotides read TGCGCCAGCAGCTCCGATGTGGGACAGGGGAACACTGAAGCTTTCTTT. The genes are TRBV5-1 and TRBJ1-1; 9 nucleotides agree with TRBD1. Trimming took 3 bases from V and 1 from J; bases not matched to a gene: 7. Per germline, CDR1 SGHRS and CDR2 YFSETQ. This CDR3 has 16 residues.

This clonotype was observed a handful of times. V gene TRBV9 combines with J gene TRBJ2-3; 15 positions match TRBD2. J was trimmed by 8 bases and V by 4 bases; bases with no gene match: 8. Looked up from germline, CDR1 is SGDLS and CDR2 is YYNGEE. The CDR3 runs to 16 residues. CDR3 sequence reads: CASSPPSGLAGGTQYF. The CDR3 DNA follows: TGTGCCAGCAGCCCCCCCTCGGGACTAGCGGGGGGTACGCAGTATTTT.

With respect to this clonotype: The germline gene is not matched at one end of the junction; a read error may be the cause. The chain links TRBV6-5 to TRBJ2-5; D may be TRBD2 (5 bases). The CDR3 runs to 13 residues. Germline values: CDR1 MNHEY, CDR2 SVGAGI. The CDR3 region is CASSDSGIGTQYF. In nucleotides, the CDR3 is TGTGCCAGCAGTGACTCGGGGATTGGGACCCAGTACTTC.

The chain combines TRBV5-4 with TRBJ1-2, with D tentatively TRBD1 (6 bases). The CDR3 is 13 residues long. Trimming removed 5 bases at V and 10 bases at J, with 18 bases between. CDR1 and CDR2 (germline): SGHNT, YYREEE (reference sequence). The CDR3 protein is CASRKTGGNDYTF. CDR3 sequence (DNA): TGTGCCAGCAGAAAGACAGGAGGGAATGACTACACCTTC.

CDR3 loop: CSGQTGTSYHEQYF. The CDR3 DNA is TGCAGCGGGCAGACAGGAACCTCCTACCACGAGCAGTACTTC. The chain joins TRBV29-1 to TRBJ2-7, with D possibly matching TRBD1 (6 bases). V lost 7 bases and J lost 5, with 21 bases in between. This CDR3 has 14 amino acids. Per germline, CDR1 SQVTM and CDR2 ANQGSEA.

This clonotype showed up many times. The CDR3 DNA sequence: TGCAGCGTTGAAGATTTTTTGCGGGGGTCGAACAATGAGCAGTTCTTC. This codes for CSVEDFLRGSNNEQFF. V and J are TRBV29-1 and TRBJ2-1, with 7 bases that match TRBD2. The germline gives CDR1 SQVTM, CDR2 ANQGSEA. The CDR3 runs to 16 residues. V lost 0 bases, J lost 5 bases, and 10 bases stayed unmatched.

This clonotype was observed a handful of times. The chain couples TRBV9 to TRBJ2-6; 8 bases match TRBD1. Per the germline V gene, CDR1 is SGDLS and CDR2 is YYNGEE. V shed 1 base, J shed 0 bases, and the junction held 3 bases outside the gene matches. The CDR3 contains 17 residues. CDR3 in amino acids: CASSVSGTGSGANVLTF. The CDR3 nucleotides are TGTGCCAGCAGCGTATCGGGGACAGGCTCTGGGGCCAACGTCCTGACTTTC.

This clonotype was counted a few times. The chain combines TRBV5-1 with TRBJ2-3; 8 nucleotides match TRBD1. Per the germline V gene, CDR1 is SGHRS and CDR2 is YFSETQ. Trimming removed 3 bases from V and 2 bases from J; junction bases left unmatched: 8. This CDR3 has 16 amino acids. The CDR3 here is CASSSRDRLTTDTQYF. CDR3 coding DNA: TGCGCCAGCAGCTCCCGGGACAGGCTTACCACAGATACGCAGTATTTT.

In its sample, this clonotype was seen many times. This sequence joins TRBV10-3 and TRBJ2-7; 7 bases align to TRBD1. The germline V gene has CDR1 ENHRY and CDR2 SYGVKD. CDR3 length equals 13 residues. The trim removed 5 bases at V and 5 bases at J, leaving 6 bases unmatched. DNA for the CDR3: TGTGCCATCAGTTGGCAGGGGGTCGACGAGCAGTACTTC. Protein product: CAISWQGVDEQYF.

This clonotype turned up a few times. V usage is TRBV7-9 and J usage is TRBJ2-4; TRBD2 aligns across 10 bases. After removal of 6 bases from V and 7 bases from J, the junction contained 6 bases not matched to a gene. CDR3 length equals 14 residues. Germline V gene lookup returns CDR1 SEHNR and CDR2 FQNEAQ (reference sequence). CDR3 loop: CASRFLTSGNIQYF. DNA for the CDR3: TGTGCCAGCAGGTTCTTGACTAGCGGGAACATTCAGTACTTC.

This clonotype was seen ten or more times. The CDR3 DNA reads as TGTGCCAGCAGCCCTGGGGTAGCGGGATCAATTGAGCAGTTCTTC. As protein: CASSPGVAGSIEQFF. J is TRBJ2-1 and V is TRBV7-7, with 8 bases matching TRBD2. In germline, CDR1 is SSHAT, CDR2 FNYEAQ (reference sequence). The V segment lost 5 bases and the J segment 9 bases; nucleotides outside the gene matches: 12. The CDR3 extends over 15 amino acids.

This clonotype came up a few times. This chain links TRBV20-1 with TRBJ2-1; TRBD2 is a possible D gene (5 bases). The CDR3 sequence is 14 residues long. Per the germline V gene, CDR1 is DFQATT and CDR2 is SNEGSKA (reference sequence). The V end was cut by 3 bases, the J end by 0 bases, with 9 bases between. CDR3 DNA: TGCAGTGCTAGGAGCCGGGACTCCTACAATGAGCAGTTCTTC. This codes for CSARSRDSYNEQFF.

This chain uses TRBV4-3 with TRBJ2-7, with 9 bases that match TRBD1. V lost 5 bases, J lost 4 bases, and 9 bases stayed unmatched. This CDR3 has 15 residues. CDR1 is LGHNA and CDR2 is YSLEER in the germline V gene. This CDR3 is CASSSYSGTGYEQYF. The CDR3 coding sequence is TGCGCCAGCAGCTCCTACTCCGGGACAGGGTACGAGCAGTACTTC.

This clonotype was counted only a few times. The V call is TRBV4-3, the J call TRBJ2-1; tentatively, D is TRBD1 (6 bases). V was clipped by 4 bases and J by 10 bases, with 20 bases between them. CDR1 and CDR2 (germline): LGHNA, YSLEER. The CDR3 spans 15 residues. In DNA form, the CDR3 reads TGCGCCAGCAGCCTAAGACACAGGGCCTCCCGGGAGCAGTTCTTC. Translated: CASSLRHRASREQFF.

This clonotype has only a few counts. This rearrangement joins TRBV19 to TRBJ1-1; tentative D call: TRBD1 (5 bases). Germline CDR1 and CDR2: LNHDA and SQIVND (reference sequence). This CDR3 has 15 residues. The V and J ends lost 6 bases and 4 bases respectively, with 18 bases between them. The DNA of the CDR3 is TGTGCCAGTAGCCCCGGCCAGGGAGGGTTCACTGAAGCTTTCTTT. It specifies CASSPGQGGFTEAFF.

The chain's CDR3 is CASSYRSNEQYF. CDR3 in DNA: TGTGCCAGCAGTTACAGGAGCAACGAGCAGTACTTC. This chain links TRBV6-2 or TRBV6-3 with TRBJ2-7, with D unresolved. The CDR3 is made up of 12 amino acids. Germline loops: CDR1 MNHEY, CDR2 SVGEGT. Deletions cut 2 bases from V and 5 bases from J, with 7 bases between.

The sample holds a few counts of this clonotype. The CDR3 ends on some other residue instead of the conserved phenylalanine or tryptophan, so this is likely a read error. The DNA is omitted, as the CDR3 cannot be located on it reliably, and the CDR3 follows TCRdb's listing. V usage is TRBV10-3 and J usage is TRBJ1-2; the D segment call TRBD1 is taken from the table without a DNA check. Per germline, CDR1 ENHRY and CDR2 SYGVKD. The CDR3 has 8 residues if both end residues are counted. This chain's CDR3 is CAISDGTI.

This clonotype has more than one count but fewer than ten. The chain has TRBV20-1 and TRBJ1-1, with a weak D call TRBD1 (6 bases). This CDR3 is 12 amino acids long. Germline CDR1 and CDR2: DFQATT and SNEGSKA (reference sequence). Trimming shortened V by 6 bases and J by 6 bases, and 14 bases separated the two germline ends. The chain's CDR3 is CSAKHRVAEAFF. The CDR3 DNA follows: TGCAGTGCCAAACACAGGGTGGCTGAAGCTTTCTTT.

The DNA of the CDR3 is TGCGCCAGCAGCCAATTTCTAGCAGGCCACGAGCAGTACTTC. Protein product: CASSQFLAGHEQYF. This chain uses TRBV4-1 with TRBJ2-7, with a weak D call TRBD2 (5 bases). This CDR3 spans 14 amino acids. With 2 bases removed from V and 5 bases from J, the gap between germline ends came to 13 bases. Germline assignment: CDR1 MGHRA and CDR2 YSYEKL.

The J gene is TRBJ2-4, the V gene TRBV20-1, with D possibly being TRBD1 (7 bases). This CDR3 comprises 16 residues. Trimming pared 7 bases from V and 0 bases from J, leaving 19 bases between. Germline V lookup: CDR1 DFQATT, CDR2 SNEGSKA (reference sequence). The CDR3 DNA follows: TGCAGTGGGATTCCCAGACAGGGACTAGCCAAAAACATTCAGTACTTC. Protein product: CSGIPRQGLAKNIQYF.

The chain joins TRBV27 to TRBJ2-2; maybe TRBD1 (5 bases). CDR3 length equals 14 residues. CDR1 and CDR2 (germline): MNHEY, SMNVEV (reference sequence). Trimming removed 2 bases from V and 7 bases from J, with 11 bases in between. The CDR3 region has the DNA TGTGCCAGCAGTTTAAGGGGTCAGGGCGGGGAGCTGTTTTTT. The encoded protein is CASSLRGQGGELFF.

This clonotype was detected ten times or more. The rearrangement uses TRBV5-6 and TRBJ2-7; 8 nucleotides line up with TRBD2. V dropped 4 bases and J dropped 6; count of bases not matched to a gene: 15. The CDR3 loop spans 16 amino acids. The germline V gene has CDR1 SGHDT and CDR2 YYEEEE. CDR3 nucleotide sequence: TGTGCCAGCAGCATCGGACTAGCCGGGTCCCAGGTCGAGCAGTACTTC. Its translation is CASSIGLAGSQVEQYF. Full variable domain (remainder filled in from reference TRBV5-6 and TRBJ2-7): DAGVTQSPTHLIKTRGQQVTLRCSPKSGHDTVSWYQQALGQGPQFIFQYYEEEERQRGNFPDRFSGHQFPNYSSELNVNALLLGDSALYLCASSIGLAGSQVEQYFGPGTRLTVT.

This sequence joins TRBV9 and TRBJ2-3; D is unclear. V was pared by 0 bases and J by 4 bases, with 9 bases between. The CDR3 spans 14 residues. CDR1 is SGDLS and CDR2 is YYNGEE in the germline V gene. The CDR3 bases are TGTGCCAGCAGCGTAGAGGCAGGCCCAGATACGCAGTATTTT. Its protein is CASSVEAGPDTQYF.

The sample holds a few counts of this clonotype. J is TRBJ1-1 and V is TRBV7-2; no firm D call. Trimming took 0 bases from V and 3 from J, leaving 8 bases between them. This CDR3 contains 14 residues. Germline assignment: CDR1 SGHTA and CDR2 FQGNSA. The CDR3 reads CASSLAPRYTEAFF. DNA for the CDR3: TGTGCCAGCAGCTTAGCCCCCCGGTACACTGAAGCTTTCTTT. Full variable domain (outside the CDR3, taken from reference TRBV7-2 and TRBJ1-1): GAGVSQSPSNKVTEKGKDVELRCDPISGHTALYWYRQSLGQGLEFLIYFQGNSAPDKSGLPSDRFSAERTGGSVSTLTIQRTQQEDSAVYLCASSLAPRYTEAFFGQGTRLTVV.

This clonotype has ten or more counts. This chain uses TRBV20-1 with TRBJ2-7; 7 bases map to TRBD1. Germline V gives CDR1 DFQATT, CDR2 SNEGSKA (reference sequence). With 5 bases clipped from V and 6 bases from J, the junction kept 10 bases outside the gene matches. The CDR3 sequence is 13 residues long. In nucleotides, the CDR3 is TGCAGTGCTGACGACAGGGAAGGCTCCGAGCAGTACTTC. Encoded protein: CSADDREGSEQYF.